This entry describes one T cell receptor (beta chain). The sample belongs to a study of T cell clones after liver transplantation. CDR1 and CDR2 from the germline V gene are SGHDT and YYEEEE. The CDR3 is 12 residues long. The V gene lost 1 base and the J gene lost 3 bases, with 3 bases spanning the gap. TCRdb's copy holds only in-frame clones and misses some; the assay was immunoSEQ multiplex PCR. The sample holds about 80,000 clones, about 82% seen once. The chain employs TRBV5-6 and TRBJ2-3, with D unresolved. The source material was CD4+ T cells from blood, sampled approximately 3.5 years after liver transplant. The TCR originated in a human patient who received a liver transplant. Some T cells here may be from the graft donor. CDR3 region: CASSLWTDTQYF. In nucleotides, the CDR3 is TGTGCCAGCAGCTTGTGGACAGATACGCAGTATTTT.